Below are 3 T cell receptor beta chains sequenced from a single sample in a study of identical twins. TCRdb called the 5' RACE reads again in MiXCR, with one record for every CDR3 protein. Among 250,000 to 300,000 distinct CDR3 sequences, roughly 10% were seen once, and the ten largest hold approximately 7%. These data also featured in a second study, about yellow fever vaccine responses in identical twins.

Sequencing used CD8+ T cells sorted from blood. These receptors originate from a woman between 18 and 29 years old in good health.

This clonotype was detected ten times or more. The gene calls are TRBV12-3 or TRBV12-4 and TRBJ2-2; D unclear. Trimming took off 0 bases at V and 8 bases at J, with 7 bases between the two ends. The CDR3 length is 13 residues. CDR3 loop: CASSLASRGELFF. CDR3 sequence (DNA): TGTGCCAGCAGTTTAGCTTCCCGAGGGGAGCTGTTTTTT.

This clonotype has ten or more counts. J is TRBJ1-1 and V is TRBV9; D might be TRBD1 (5 bases). Trimming pared 3 bases from V and 7 bases from J, leaving 10 bases between. This CDR3 comprises 12 residues. CDR1 and CDR2 (germline): SGDLS, YYNGEE. The CDR3 DNA sequence: TGTGCCAGCAGCGATGGGACGGGTGAAGCTTTCTTT. This encodes CASSDGTGEAFF.

This clonotype was seen at least ten times. The chain is built from TRBV27 and TRBJ2-2; D unresolved. The V end lost 3 bases, the J end lost 7 bases, and 9 bases lay between the germline ends. This CDR3 contains 13 residues. Germline lookup yields CDR1 MNHEY and CDR2 SMNVEV (reference sequence). CDR3: CASSFGQIGELFF. The CDR3 region has the DNA TGTGCCAGCAGTTTCGGGCAGATCGGGGAGCTGTTTTTT.